This T cell receptor beta chain was observed in a study of CXCR3-negative and CXCR3-positive naive CD8 T cells. Points on this clonotype: No antigen is known for it.

Germline values: CDR1 MGHRA, CDR2 YSYEKL. The CDR3 spans 17 residues. General observations from the study: Naive CXCR3-positive cells had TRB CDR3s more hydrophobic than those of CXCR3-negative naive cells. Most assays were run on fresh PBMCs (CXCR3 expression partially decreased after cryopreservation).

The TRB cDNA libraries were prepared by 5' RACE with UMI labels. For each CDR3 protein, TCRdb gives one entry from its re-call of the 5' RACE reads, without DNA. This listing includes 130,000 or so distinct CDR3 sequences. The sorter processed each CD8+ T cell subset in triplicate at some 330,000 cells apiece. The sequence derives from a human donor in good health. Some clones in this sample may be carry-over from other donors' samples. J is TRBJ2-5 and V is TRBV4-1. Sequencing used naive CXCR3- CD8+ T cells from blood. This sample's subset: CD45RO-CCR7+CD27+CD95- naive CD8+ T cells lacking CXCR3 (TNR3-). CDR3 loop: CASSQDPGLGSQETQYF.